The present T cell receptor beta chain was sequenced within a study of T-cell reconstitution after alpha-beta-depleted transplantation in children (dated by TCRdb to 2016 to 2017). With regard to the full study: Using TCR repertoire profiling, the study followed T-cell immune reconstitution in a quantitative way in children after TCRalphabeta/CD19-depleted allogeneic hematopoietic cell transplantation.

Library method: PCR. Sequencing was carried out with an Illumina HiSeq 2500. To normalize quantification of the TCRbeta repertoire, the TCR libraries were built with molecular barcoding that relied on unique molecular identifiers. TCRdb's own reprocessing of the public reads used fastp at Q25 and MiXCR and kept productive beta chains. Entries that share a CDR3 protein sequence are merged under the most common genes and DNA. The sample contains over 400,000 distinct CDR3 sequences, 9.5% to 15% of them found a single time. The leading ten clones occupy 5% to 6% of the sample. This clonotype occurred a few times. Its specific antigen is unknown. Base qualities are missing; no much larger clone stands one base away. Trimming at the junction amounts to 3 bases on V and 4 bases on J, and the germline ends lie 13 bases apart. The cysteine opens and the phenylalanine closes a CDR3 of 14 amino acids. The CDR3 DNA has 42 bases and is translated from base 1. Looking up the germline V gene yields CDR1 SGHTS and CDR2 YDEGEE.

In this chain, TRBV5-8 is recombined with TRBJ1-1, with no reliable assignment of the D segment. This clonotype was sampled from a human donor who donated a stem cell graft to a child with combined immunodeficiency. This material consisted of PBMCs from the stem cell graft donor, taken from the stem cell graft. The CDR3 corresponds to CASSSTLLGTEAFF. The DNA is TGTGCCAGCAGCTCTACCCTCTTGGGCACTGAAGCTTTCTTT.